The rows below give T cell receptor beta chains drawn from one sample of a study of blood T cell repertoires in COVID-19. Sequenced by immunoSEQ multiplex PCR; TCRdb stores in-frame clones only, minus some. The sample lists approximately 220,000 clones; about nine tenths were seen once. The sample taken for sequencing was PBMCs or T cells enriched from blood (not recorded which). The receptors stem from a woman in her 30s who had recovered from COVID-19. CDR3s include the opening cysteine and the closing phenylalanine or tryptophan. The order of the fields is J gene, V gene, D gene, clone size, CDR3 protein, CDR3 DNA. A D gene is named only where the DNA matches it firmly. Size is omitted from some rows. Given values are once, few, many or a class for expanded clones.

j_gene: TRBJ1-1
v_gene: TRBV5-1
d_gene: NA
abundance: NA
CDR3aa: CASSSRQDRAAEAFF
CDR3nt: TGCGCCAGCAGCTCACGACAGGATCGAGCGGCTGAAGCTTTCTTT

j_gene: TRBJ1-1
v_gene: TRBV5-1
d_gene: NA
abundance: NA
CDR3aa: CASSLGQTNTEAFF
CDR3nt: TGCGCCAGCAGCTTGGGACAGACGAACACTGAAGCTTTCTTT

j_gene: TRBJ1-1
v_gene: TRBV7-3
d_gene: NA
abundance: NA
CDR3aa: CASKEGNTEAFF
CDR3nt: TGTGCCAGCAAAGAGGGAAATACTGAAGCTTTCTTT

j_gene: TRBJ1-6
v_gene: TRBV2
d_gene: NA
abundance: NA
CDR3aa: CASTGGLGNNSPLHF
CDR3nt: TGTGCCAGCACCGGGGGACTGGGGAATAATTCACCCCTCCACTTT

j_gene: TRBJ1-4
v_gene: TRBV4-3
d_gene: NA
abundance: NA
CDR3aa: CASSQGNYGATNEKLFF
CDR3nt: TGCGCCAGCAGCCAAGGGAACTACGGTGCAACTAATGAAAAACTGTTTTTT

j_gene: TRBJ2-7
v_gene: TRBV7-2
d_gene: TRBD2
abundance: many
CDR3aa: CASSYEAGGWYEQYF
CDR3nt: TGTGCCAGCAGCTACGAAGCGGGGGGGTGGTACGAGCAGTACTTC

j_gene: TRBJ2-3
v_gene: TRBV14
d_gene: TRBD2
abundance: NA
CDR3aa: CASSPLAGHTDTQYF
CDR3nt: TGTGCCAGCAGTCCCTTAGCGGGGCACACAGATACGCAGTATTTT

j_gene: TRBJ1-2
v_gene: TRBV4-3
d_gene: TRBD1
abundance: NA
CDR3aa: CASSQGTGGYGYTF
CDR3nt: TGCGCCAGCAGCCAAGGGACAGGGGGCTATGGCTACACCTTC

j_gene: TRBJ2-1
v_gene: TRBV6-5
d_gene: NA
abundance: NA
CDR3aa: CASTSSGDEQFF
CDR3nt: TGTGCCAGCACCTCCTCAGGGGATGAGCAGTTCTTC

j_gene: TRBJ1-6
v_gene: TRBV25-1
d_gene: TRBD1
abundance: NA
CDR3aa: CASRPTGVVDSPLHF
CDR3nt: TGTGCCAGCAGACCGACAGGGGTTGTGGATTCACCCCTCCACTTT

j_gene: TRBJ1-1
v_gene: TRBV12-3/TRBV12-4
d_gene: NA
abundance: NA
CDR3aa: CASSPWNTEAFF
CDR3nt: TGTGCCAGCAGCCCTTGGAACACTGAAGCTTTCTTT

j_gene: TRBJ2-7
v_gene: TRBV19
d_gene: TRBD1
abundance: few
CDR3aa: CASSSTGQGLYEQYF
CDR3nt: TGTGCCAGTAGTTCAACGGGACAGGGACTCTACGAGCAGTACTTC

j_gene: TRBJ2-4
v_gene: TRBV5-4
d_gene: TRBD2
abundance: NA
CDR3aa: CASSLDPRGGRDIQYF
CDR3nt: TGTGCCAGCAGCTTGGATCCGCGGGGGGGCCGGGACATTCAGTACTTC

j_gene: TRBJ2-7
v_gene: TRBV9
d_gene: TRBD2
abundance: NA
CDR3aa: CASSEGLSYEQYF
CDR3nt: TGTGCCAGCAGTGAGGGACTATCCTACGAGCAGTACTTC

j_gene: TRBJ1-5
v_gene: TRBV23-1
d_gene: TRBD1
abundance: NA
CDR3aa: CASSHPQGAFYQPQHF
CDR3nt: TGCGCCAGCAGTCATCCGCAGGGGGCGTTTTATCAGCCCCAGCATTTT

j_gene: TRBJ2-5
v_gene: TRBV4-1
d_gene: TRBD1
abundance: NA
CDR3aa: CASSQRGTGAISETQYF
CDR3nt: TGCGCCAGCAGCCAACGAGGGACAGGAGCCATTTCGGAGACCCAGTACTTC

j_gene: TRBJ1-4
v_gene: TRBV7-9
d_gene: NA
abundance: NA
CDR3aa: CASSSVRTATNEKLFF
CDR3nt: TGTGCCAGCAGCTCGGTTCGGACAGCAACTAATGAAAAACTGTTTTTT

j_gene: TRBJ1-2
v_gene: TRBV13
d_gene: NA
abundance: NA
CDR3aa: CASENRGSGNYGYTF
CDR3nt: TGTGCCAGCGAAAACCGGGGGTCGGGAAACTATGGCTACACCTTC

j_gene: TRBJ1-1
v_gene: TRBV9
d_gene: NA
abundance: NA
CDR3aa: CASSVVGGEAEAFF
CDR3nt: TGTGCCAGCAGCGTAGTTGGAGGGGAGGCTGAAGCTTTCTTT

j_gene: TRBJ2-5
v_gene: TRBV2
d_gene: NA
abundance: NA
CDR3aa: CASSEKVWDKETQYF
CDR3nt: TGTGCCAGCAGTGAAAAGGTTTGGGACAAGGAGACCCAGTACTTC

j_gene: TRBJ1-1
v_gene: TRBV6-5
d_gene: NA
abundance: NA
CDR3aa: CASRQSGGITEAFF
CDR3nt: TGTGCCAGCAGGCAAAGCGGGGGTATCACTGAAGCTTTCTTT

j_gene: TRBJ1-4
v_gene: TRBV2
d_gene: NA
abundance: few
CDR3aa: CASSTQGSTNEKLFF
CDR3nt: TGTGCCAGCTCCACCCAGGGATCAACTAATGAAAAACTGTTTTTT

j_gene: TRBJ1-1
v_gene: TRBV10-3
d_gene: NA
abundance: NA
CDR3aa: CAISESYREEAFF
CDR3nt: TGTGCCATCAGTGAGTCGTACAGGGAAGAGGCTTTCTTT

j_gene: TRBJ1-4
v_gene: TRBV7-9
d_gene: NA
abundance: few
CDR3aa: CASSLGDSNEKLFF
CDR3nt: TGTGCCAGCAGCTTAGGTGATAGCAATGAAAAACTGTTTTTT

j_gene: TRBJ1-3
v_gene: TRBV19
d_gene: NA
abundance: NA
CDR3aa: CASSRVADNLRSGNTIYF
CDR3nt: TGTGCCAGTAGTAGAGTGGCAGACAATCTACGCTCTGGAAACACCATATATTTT

j_gene: TRBJ2-1
v_gene: TRBV4-3
d_gene: TRBD2
abundance: NA
CDR3aa: CASSQPSGGTSSYNEQFF
CDR3nt: TGCGCCAGCAGCCAACCTAGCGGGGGGACGAGCTCCTACAATGAGCAGTTCTTC

j_gene: TRBJ1-3
v_gene: TRBV4-1
d_gene: NA
abundance: NA
CDR3aa: CASSQQHRVLENTIYF
CDR3nt: TGCGCCAGCAGCCAACAGCACCGTGTTTTGGAGAACACCATATATTTT

j_gene: TRBJ1-1
v_gene: TRBV25-1
d_gene: NA
abundance: NA
CDR3aa: CASRDDRLTEAFF
CDR3nt: TGTGCCAGCAGGGACGACAGGCTCACTGAAGCTTTCTTT

j_gene: TRBJ2-1
v_gene: TRBV3-1/TRBV3-2
d_gene: TRBD1
abundance: NA
CDR3aa: CASSQELWTGEQFF
CDR3nt: TGTGCCAGCAGCCAAGAACTCTGGACAGGGGAGCAGTTCTTC

j_gene: TRBJ2-1
v_gene: TRBV3-1/TRBV3-2
d_gene: TRBD1
abundance: NA
CDR3aa: CASSRQGVSYNEQFF
CDR3nt: TGTGCCAGCAGCCGACAGGGGGTCAGCTACAATGAGCAGTTCTTC

j_gene: TRBJ1-2
v_gene: TRBV9
d_gene: NA
abundance: NA
CDR3aa: CASTKQEQDYGYTF
CDR3nt: TGTGCCAGCACCAAACAAGAACAAGACTATGGCTACACCTTC

j_gene: TRBJ1-5
v_gene: TRBV19
d_gene: NA
abundance: NA
CDR3aa: CASSISSVSQPQHF
CDR3nt: TGTGCCAGTAGTATTTCGTCGGTGAGCCAGCCCCAGCATTTT

j_gene: TRBJ2-7
v_gene: TRBV5-5
d_gene: TRBD1
abundance: NA
CDR3aa: CASSWTGGDEQYF
CDR3nt: TGTGCCAGCAGCTGGACAGGGGGCGACGAGCAGTACTTC

j_gene: TRBJ1-4
v_gene: TRBV28
d_gene: NA
abundance: NA
CDR3aa: CASSFSRDEKLFF
CDR3nt: TGTGCCAGCAGTTTCAGCAGGGATGAAAAACTGTTTTTT

j_gene: TRBJ1-2
v_gene: TRBV27
d_gene: TRBD1
abundance: NA
CDR3aa: CASSLTGGHHGYTF
CDR3nt: TGTGCCAGCAGTTTGACAGGGGGGCACCATGGCTACACCTTC

j_gene: TRBJ2-5
v_gene: TRBV6-5
d_gene: NA
abundance: few
CDR3aa: CASSIRGETQYF
CDR3nt: TGTGCCAGCAGCATCAGGGGAGAGACCCAGTACTTC

j_gene: TRBJ2-7
v_gene: TRBV27
d_gene: TRBD1
abundance: many
CDR3aa: CASSEGVVARQGSYEQYF
CDR3nt: TGTGCCAGCAGCGAGGGGGTGGTTGCCCGACAGGGGTCCTACGAGCAGTACTTC

j_gene: TRBJ2-2
v_gene: TRBV24-1
d_gene: TRBD2
abundance: NA
CDR3aa: CATSETLAGGPGELFF
CDR3nt: TGTGCCACCAGTGAGACACTAGCGGGGGGCCCCGGGGAGCTGTTTTTT

j_gene: TRBJ2-1
v_gene: TRBV27
d_gene: NA
abundance: NA
CDR3aa: CASSLSANEQFF
CDR3nt: TGTGCCAGCAGTTTATCGGCTAATGAGCAGTTCTTC

j_gene: TRBJ1-3
v_gene: TRBV6-1
d_gene: TRBD1
abundance: NA
CDR3aa: CASSETGGGGNTIYF
CDR3nt: TGTGCCAGCAGTGAGACAGGGGGCGGTGGAAACACCATATATTTT

j_gene: TRBJ1-2
v_gene: TRBV6-2/TRBV6-3
d_gene: TRBD1
abundance: NA
CDR3aa: CASSYDGRGRNGYTF
CDR3nt: TGTGCCAGCAGTTACGATGGCAGGGGGCGGAACGGCTACACCTTC

j_gene: TRBJ1-5
v_gene: TRBV19
d_gene: TRBD1
abundance: few
CDR3aa: CASSKDRGLNQPQHF
CDR3nt: TGTGCCAGTAGCAAGGACAGGGGGCTCAATCAGCCCCAGCATTTT

j_gene: TRBJ1-2
v_gene: TRBV12-5
d_gene: TRBD1
abundance: NA
CDR3aa: CATGGIGYTF
CDR3nt: TGTGCTACAGGGGGGATAGGCTACACCTTC

j_gene: TRBJ2-1
v_gene: TRBV7-8
d_gene: TRBD2
abundance: NA
CDR3aa: CASSSIRLAGKYNEQFF
CDR3nt: TGTGCCAGCAGCTCTATCAGACTAGCGGGGAAATACAATGAGCAGTTCTTC

j_gene: TRBJ2-5
v_gene: TRBV3-1/TRBV3-2
d_gene: TRBD2
abundance: NA
CDR3aa: CASRTGLAGRIGNQETQYF
CDR3nt: TGTGCCAGCAGAACGGGACTAGCGGGCAGAATCGGGAACCAAGAGACCCAGTACTTC

j_gene: TRBJ2-3
v_gene: TRBV13
d_gene: TRBD2
abundance: NA
CDR3aa: CASSLPRGDTDTQYF
CDR3nt: TGTGCCAGCAGCTTACCGCGGGGGGACACAGATACGCAGTATTTT

j_gene: TRBJ2-6
v_gene: TRBV5-5
d_gene: NA
abundance: NA
CDR3aa: CASSLEFSSGANVLTF
CDR3nt: TGTGCCAGCAGCTTGGAGTTCAGCTCTGGGGCCAACGTCCTGACTTTC

j_gene: TRBJ1-2
v_gene: TRBV2
d_gene: NA
abundance: NA
CDR3aa: CASSESPGRYGYTF
CDR3nt: TGTGCCAGCAGTGAAAGCCCAGGGAGGTATGGCTACACCTTC

j_gene: TRBJ1-5
v_gene: TRBV4-3
d_gene: NA
abundance: NA
CDR3aa: CASSLTGGSNQPQHF
CDR3nt: TGCGCCAGCAGCCTTACCGGAGGGAGCAATCAGCCCCAGCATTTT

j_gene: TRBJ2-3
v_gene: TRBV6-5
d_gene: TRBD2
abundance: NA
CDR3aa: CASSYQRGGRDTQYF
CDR3nt: TGTGCCAGCAGTTACCAGCGGGGGGGCCGAGATACGCAGTATTTT

j_gene: TRBJ2-6
v_gene: TRBV18
d_gene: TRBD1
abundance: few
CDR3aa: CASSLRQGAGANVLTF
CDR3nt: TGTGCCAGCTCCCTCCGACAGGGGGCTGGGGCCAACGTCCTGACTTTC

j_gene: TRBJ1-2
v_gene: TRBV7-9
d_gene: TRBD1
abundance: NA
CDR3aa: CASSEGGFRGYTF
CDR3nt: TGTGCCAGCAGTGAAGGGGGCTTCCGAGGCTACACCTTC

j_gene: TRBJ2-5
v_gene: TRBV7-2
d_gene: NA
abundance: NA
CDR3aa: CASSLDFKETQYF
CDR3nt: TGTGCCAGCAGCTTAGATTTTAAAGAGACCCAGTACTTC

j_gene: TRBJ2-2
v_gene: TRBV15
d_gene: TRBD2
abundance: once
CDR3aa: CATSRERLGLAADTGELFF
CDR3nt: TGTGCCACCAGCAGAGAAAGGCTGGGACTAGCTGCCGACACCGGGGAGCTGTTTTTT

j_gene: TRBJ2-1
v_gene: TRBV13
d_gene: TRBD2
abundance: NA
CDR3aa: CASSLGGGGEQFF
CDR3nt: TGTGCCAGCAGCTTAGGTGGGGGGGGTGAGCAGTTCTTC

j_gene: TRBJ2-2
v_gene: TRBV21-1
d_gene: NA
abundance: NA
CDR3aa: CASSGPRATNTGELFF
CDR3nt: TGTGCCAGCAGCGGGCCCAGAGCAACGAACACCGGGGAGCTGTTTTTT

j_gene: TRBJ2-7
v_gene: TRBV4-1
d_gene: TRBD1
abundance: NA
CDR3aa: CASSYTGGRVYEQYF
CDR3nt: TGCGCCAGCAGCTATACAGGGGGTAGGGTCTACGAGCAGTACTTC

j_gene: TRBJ2-7
v_gene: TRBV4-1
d_gene: TRBD2
abundance: once
CDR3aa: CASSQEAGGIYEQYF
CDR3nt: TGCGCCAGCAGCCAAGAGGCGGGGGGGATCTACGAGCAGTACTTC

j_gene: TRBJ1-2
v_gene: TRBV6-6
d_gene: TRBD1
abundance: NA
CDR3aa: CASSSRRDRGLGGYTF
CDR3nt: TGTGCCAGCAGTTCCCGGCGCGACAGGGGGCTTGGTGGCTACACCTTC